Only a few counts were recorded for the clone carrying this T cell receptor (beta chain). What it binds is unknown. The data belong to a study of T-cell reconstitution after alpha-beta-depleted transplantation in children. Study-wide results and limits: In patients about two months after transplant, alpha-beta T cells reportedly arose from several hundred expanded graft clones. Diversity and T-cell counts at one year after transplant derived mostly from new T cells.

V lost 2 bases and J 4 bases, leaving 15 bases between the germline ends. There are 15 residues in the CDR3. Germline CDR1 and CDR2: SGHVS and FNYEAQ. During its preparation, the TCRbeta library received unique molecular identifiers. TCRdb re-called the PCR reads through MiXCR, storing one row per CDR3 protein. The table shows 610,000 or so distinct CDR3 sequences, with 25% to 30% occurring only once. The source is a boy in the first two years of life with Wiskott-Aldrich syndrome, due to receive a stem cell transplant. V usage is TRBV7-6 and J usage is TRBJ2-7; D is uncertain. Material: PBMCs, obtained before TCRalphabeta/CD19-depleted stem cell transplant. The CDR3 reads CASSLNLVARYEQYF. The DNA for the CDR3 is TGTGCCAGCAGCTTAAATCTGGTAGCCCGATACGAGCAGTACTTC.